A few counts support the clone carrying this T cell receptor (beta chain). No antigen is known for it. The sample comes from a study of blood T cells in healthy people across ages. PCR was performed a second time for about 7 to 11 cycles using a sample-barcoded 5' primer and a J-beta primer mix. A single record per CDR3 protein comes from TCRdb applying MiXCR to the 5' RACE reads. The table has 750,000 or so distinct CDR3 sequences, around 25% seen once. Study conclusions and caveats: The CMV status of each donor remained undetermined, and this could have confounded shifts in expanded clonotypes. Relative to aged donors, long-lived donors carried more naive CD4+ cells and displayed higher diversity.

The germline gives CDR1 SQVTM, CDR2 ANQGSEA. The V end lost 3 bases, the J end lost 0 bases, and 6 bases lay between the germline ends. This CDR3 comprises 13 residues. This sample was shared with a second study, whose subject was T cells of mothers and their children. As that report states: All extracted RNA went into cDNA synthesis, approximately 1.5 ug per 15 ul.

This chain connects TRBV29-1 to TRBJ2-1; D unclear. The sequence was obtained from a boy between 5 and 17 years old in good health. Sequenced sample: blood. CDR3: CSVEMGSYNEQFF. CDR3 DNA sequence: TGCAGCGTTGAGATGGGCTCCTACAATGAGCAGTTCTTC.